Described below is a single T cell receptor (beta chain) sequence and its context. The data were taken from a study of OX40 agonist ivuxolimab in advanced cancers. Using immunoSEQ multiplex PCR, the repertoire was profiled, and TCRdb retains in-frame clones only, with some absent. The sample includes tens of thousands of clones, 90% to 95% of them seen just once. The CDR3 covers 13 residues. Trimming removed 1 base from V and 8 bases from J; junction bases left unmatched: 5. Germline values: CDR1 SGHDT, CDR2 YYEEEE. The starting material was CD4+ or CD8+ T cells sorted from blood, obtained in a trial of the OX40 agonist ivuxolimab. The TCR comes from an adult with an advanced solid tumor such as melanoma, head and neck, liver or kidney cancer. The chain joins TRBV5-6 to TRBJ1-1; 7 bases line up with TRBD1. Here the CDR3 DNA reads TGTGCCAGCAGCTTGATAGGGGGCGCGGAAGCTTTCTTT. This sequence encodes CASSLIGGAEAFF.